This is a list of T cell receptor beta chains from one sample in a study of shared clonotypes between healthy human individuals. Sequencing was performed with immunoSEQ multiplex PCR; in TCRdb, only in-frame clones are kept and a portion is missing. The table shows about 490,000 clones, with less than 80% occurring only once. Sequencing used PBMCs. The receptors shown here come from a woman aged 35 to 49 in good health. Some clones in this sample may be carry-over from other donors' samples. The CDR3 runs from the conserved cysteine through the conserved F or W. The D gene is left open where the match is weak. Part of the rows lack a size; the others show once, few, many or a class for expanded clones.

DNA: TGTGCCAGTGGGGGGAGGGTTAGCTCCTACAATGAGCAGTTCTTC
CDR3: CASGGRVSSYNEQFF
J: TRBJ2-1
D: TRBD2
size: NA
V: TRBV19

DNA: TGTGCCAGTAGGGAGGACAGCAGGGAACTACTGAACACTGAAGCTTTCTTT
CDR3: CASREDSRELLNTEAFF
J: TRBJ1-1
D: NA
size: once
V: TRBV19

DNA: TGTGCCAGCAGTTACAGTGATGGATTGGAGGTCTTC
CDR3: CASSYSDGLEVF
J: TRBJ2-1
D: NA
size: NA
V: TRBV6-5

DNA: TGCGCCAGCAGCCAAATAGGGGAGAACTATGGCTACACCTTC
CDR3: CASSQIGENYGYTF
J: TRBJ1-2
D: NA
size: NA
V: TRBV4-3

DNA: TGCGCCAGCAGCGGCGGTCTTGGACAGATCCATGGCTACACCTTC
CDR3: CASSGGLGQIHGYTF
J: TRBJ1-2
D: NA
size: NA
V: TRBV5-1

DNA: TGTGCCAGCAGCTCGCGACAGGGAAATAACAATGAGCAGTTCTTC
CDR3: CASSSRQGNNNEQFF
J: TRBJ2-1
D: TRBD1
size: NA
V: TRBV7-6

DNA: TGTGCCAGCAGTCAACCGGGACAGGGATGGAATGAGCAGTTCTTC
CDR3: CASSQPGQGWNEQFF
J: TRBJ2-1
D: TRBD1
size: NA
V: TRBV7-9

DNA: TGTGCCAGCAGTATCCGACAGACTAACTATGGCTACACCTTC
CDR3: CASSIRQTNYGYTF
J: TRBJ1-2
D: NA
size: NA
V: TRBV28

DNA: TGCGCCAGCAGCCCATCCCGAGGGACTAGGGGGGTAAGCGAGCAGTTCTTC
CDR3: CASSPSRGTRGVSEQFF
J: TRBJ2-1
D: TRBD2
size: NA
V: TRBV4-1

DNA: TGTGCCAGCAGTTTTTCAACAGGGGCAGATACGCAGTATTTT
CDR3: CASSFSTGADTQYF
J: TRBJ2-3
D: TRBD1
size: NA
V: TRBV27

DNA: TGTGCCAGCAGTGTGGACCGGGAGAAACTGTTTTTT
CDR3: CASSVDREKLFF
J: TRBJ1-4
D: NA
size: NA
V: TRBV6-1

DNA: TGCGCCAGCAGCTTGACAGGGCTCGACAATGAGCAGTTCTTC
CDR3: CASSLTGLDNEQFF
J: TRBJ2-1
D: NA
size: NA
V: TRBV5-1

DNA: TGTGCCAGCAGTGGGTGGGGTGGTCAGCCCCAGCATTTT
CDR3: CASSGWGGQPQHF
J: TRBJ1-5
D: NA
size: NA
V: TRBV27

DNA: TGTGCCAGCAGCCCAGGAGGGACAGGGGCGGTGAACACTGAAGCTTTCTTT
CDR3: CASSPGGTGAVNTEAFF
J: TRBJ1-1
D: TRBD1
size: NA
V: TRBV11-3

DNA: TGTGCCACCGCGGGACTAGCGGGAGGCGAGCAGTACTTC
CDR3: CATAGLAGGEQYF
J: TRBJ2-7
D: TRBD2
size: NA
V: TRBV10-3

DNA: TGTGCCAGCAGCACTCCCGGGACTAGCTGGGGCAATGAGCAGTTCTTC
CDR3: CASSTPGTSWGNEQFF
J: TRBJ2-1
D: TRBD2
size: NA
V: TRBV5-8

DNA: TGTGCCAGCAGTTTGGGACTAGCGGTCTACAATGAGCAGTTCTTC
CDR3: CASSLGLAVYNEQFF
J: TRBJ2-1
D: TRBD2
size: NA
V: TRBV28

DNA: TGTGCCAGCAGCTCCCAGGGGTACTATGGCTACACCTTC
CDR3: CASSSQGYYGYTF
J: TRBJ1-2
D: NA
size: NA
V: TRBV11-2

DNA: TGCAGCGTTGATGGGGAGAACACCGGGGAGCTGTTTTTT
CDR3: CSVDGENTGELFF
J: TRBJ2-2
D: NA
size: NA
V: TRBV29-1

DNA: TGTGCCAGCAGCGTAGGTAGCCTAGCCTACGAGCAGTACTTC
CDR3: CASSVGSLAYEQYF
J: TRBJ2-7
D: NA
size: NA
V: TRBV7-8

DNA: TGTGCCAGCAGTCCTGGGACAGGCCTATGGTCTGGGGCCAACGTCCTGACTTTC
CDR3: CASSPGTGLWSGANVLTF
J: TRBJ2-6
D: TRBD1
size: NA
V: TRBV27

DNA: TGTGCCAGCCGGAGCTCTGGAAACACCATATATTTT
CDR3: CASRSSGNTIYF
J: TRBJ1-3
D: NA
size: NA
V: TRBV11-2

DNA: TGTGCCAGCAGTTTATTATCCCGGGGCAGGGGAGGCTACGAGCAGTACTTC
CDR3: CASSLLSRGRGGYEQYF
J: TRBJ2-7
D: NA
size: NA
V: TRBV28

DNA: TGTGCCAGCAGTTCCGGACAGGGGGCGTCGTTTTACACAGATACGCAGTATTTT
CDR3: CASSSGQGASFYTDTQYF
J: TRBJ2-3
D: TRBD1
size: NA
V: TRBV28

DNA: TGTGCCAGCAGTGAAAGAACTGAGTCGCCCCAGCATTTT
CDR3: CASSERTESPQHF
J: TRBJ1-5
D: NA
size: few
V: TRBV6-1

DNA: TGTGCCAGCAGCCCCCGTTGGCTAGCGGCGACCTACGAGCAGTACTTC
CDR3: CASSPRWLAATYEQYF
J: TRBJ2-7
D: TRBD2
size: NA
V: TRBV9

DNA: TGTGCCAGCAGCTTCAGTCACACTGAAGCTTTCTTT
CDR3: CASSFSHTEAFF
J: TRBJ1-1
D: NA
size: few
V: TRBV11-2

DNA: TGCGCCAGCAGCTTGGGAACCGGGAGTATGGAGACCCAGTACTTC
CDR3: CASSLGTGSMETQYF
J: TRBJ2-5
D: NA
size: few
V: TRBV5-1

DNA: TGTGCCAGCAGCTTGCAATTAGCGGGAGGCAATGAGCAGTTCTTC
CDR3: CASSLQLAGGNEQFF
J: TRBJ2-1
D: TRBD2
size: once
V: TRBV5-4

DNA: TGTGCCAGCAGTGATAGCTTCCTGGGACTTAGCACAGATACGCAGTATTTT
CDR3: CASSDSFLGLSTDTQYF
J: TRBJ2-3
D: NA
size: NA
V: TRBV2

DNA: TGTGCCAGTAGTAAAATAGCGGGAGAAACTTACGAGCAGTACTTC
CDR3: CASSKIAGETYEQYF
J: TRBJ2-7
D: TRBD2
size: NA
V: TRBV19

DNA: TGTGCCAGCAGTTTAGGGTCTACGGGGTTGAACACTGAAGCTTTCTTT
CDR3: CASSLGSTGLNTEAFF
J: TRBJ1-1
D: NA
size: few
V: TRBV27

DNA: TGTGCCAGCAGTTACACTTTGGGGGTAGGGGAAAAACTGTTTTTT
CDR3: CASSYTLGVGEKLFF
J: TRBJ1-4
D: NA
size: NA
V: TRBV6-5

DNA: TGTGCCAGTAGTTTAGCTAACACCGGGGAGCTGTTTTTT
CDR3: CASSLANTGELFF
J: TRBJ2-2
D: NA
size: many
V: TRBV19

DNA: TGTGCCAGCAGGACTAGCGGGAGGGCGCATGAGCAGTTCTTC
CDR3: CASRTSGRAHEQFF
J: TRBJ2-1
D: TRBD2
size: NA
V: TRBV11-2

DNA: TGCGCCAGCAGCTCCAGTCAGGGGGCGGGGGAGCAGTACTTC
CDR3: CASSSSQGAGEQYF
J: TRBJ2-7
D: TRBD1
size: NA
V: TRBV5-1

DNA: TGTGCCAGCAGTGCCCAGACAGGGTACCAAGAGACCCAGTACTTC
CDR3: CASSAQTGYQETQYF
J: TRBJ2-5
D: TRBD1
size: NA
V: TRBV28

DNA: TGTGCCAGCAGAGGCGGGGTCGGGTACGAGCAGTACTTC
CDR3: CASRGGVGYEQYF
J: TRBJ2-7
D: NA
size: NA
V: TRBV6-6

DNA: TGTGCCAGCAGCCGAGCGACTCACTATGGCTACACCTTC
CDR3: CASSRATHYGYTF
J: TRBJ1-2
D: NA
size: NA
V: TRBV16

DNA: TGTGCCAGCAGCTTAAATGGTAACTACGAGCAGTACTTC
CDR3: CASSLNGNYEQYF
J: TRBJ2-7
D: NA
size: NA
V: TRBV7-9

DNA: TGTGCCAGCAGCTTGGTACCGCGGGAGAATCGGGAGACCCAGTACTTC
CDR3: CASSLVPRENRETQYF
J: TRBJ2-5
D: TRBD2
size: NA
V: TRBV5-5

DNA: TGTGCCAGCAGTTACCGGGACAGGCAAGAGACCCAGTACTTC
CDR3: CASSYRDRQETQYF
J: TRBJ2-5
D: TRBD1
size: NA
V: TRBV6-6

DNA: TGTGCCAGCTCACCGCGGGAGCAGACATCTGGAAACACCATATATTTT
CDR3: CASSPREQTSGNTIYF
J: TRBJ1-3
D: NA
size: NA
V: TRBV18

DNA: TGTGCCAGCAGCAGAGATGGCCTAAACACTGAAGCTTTCTTT
CDR3: CASSRDGLNTEAFF
J: TRBJ1-1
D: NA
size: NA
V: TRBV5-4

DNA: TGCAGCCCAAGACTAGCGGAAACCTACAATGAGCAGTTCTTC
CDR3: CSPRLAETYNEQFF
J: TRBJ2-1
D: TRBD2
size: NA
V: TRBV29-1

DNA: TGTGCCAGCAGCCACACGGAGAACACTGAAGCTTTCTTT
CDR3: CASSHTENTEAFF
J: TRBJ1-1
D: NA
size: NA
V: TRBV4-2

DNA: TGTGCCAGCAGTCACAGGACAGGGAGGTACGAGCAGTACTTC
CDR3: CASSHRTGRYEQYF
J: TRBJ2-7
D: TRBD1
size: NA
V: TRBV27

DNA: TGTGCCAGCAGCCCACCCGGGACTAGCTTCATTACAGATACGCAGTATTTT
CDR3: CASSPPGTSFITDTQYF
J: TRBJ2-3
D: TRBD2
size: NA
V: TRBV5-4

DNA: TGTGCCAGCAGCTTGGCACTAGCGGATTACAATGAGCAGTTCTTC
CDR3: CASSLALADYNEQFF
J: TRBJ2-1
D: TRBD2
size: NA
V: TRBV5-4

DNA: TGTGCCACCTCAAGTTCGAAAGGGGGCTACACCTTC
CDR3: CATSSSKGGYTF
J: TRBJ1-2
D: NA
size: once
V: TRBV25-1

DNA: TGTGCCAGCAGTTTATCGTTGTTTACATGGGGCGCTGAAGCTTTCTTT
CDR3: CASSLSLFTWGAEAFF
J: TRBJ1-1
D: NA
size: few
V: TRBV27

DNA: TGCGCCAGCAGCTTTGGCCAGGCACCCTACGAGCAGTACTTC
CDR3: CASSFGQAPYEQYF
J: TRBJ2-7
D: NA
size: NA
V: TRBV5-1

DNA: TGTGCCAGCACCCTTAGCGGACTAGCCAAAAACATTCAGTACTTC
CDR3: CASTLSGLAKNIQYF
J: TRBJ2-4
D: NA
size: NA
V: TRBV6-5

DNA: TGTGCCAGCTCGCCATCCTTGGGGTCGGGAAACACCATATATTTT
CDR3: CASSPSLGSGNTIYF
J: TRBJ1-3
D: NA
size: NA
V: TRBV18

DNA: TGTGCCATCAGTGGTCAGGGACTTCGGGGCACTGAAGCTTTCTTT
CDR3: CAISGQGLRGTEAFF
J: TRBJ1-1
D: NA
size: NA
V: TRBV10-3

DNA: TGCGCCAGCAGGACGGGACAGGGGGCCGTGAACACTGAAGCTTTCTTT
CDR3: CASRTGQGAVNTEAFF
J: TRBJ1-1
D: TRBD1
size: NA
V: TRBV5-1

DNA: TGCGCCAGCAGCCTGGTGACTAGCATGGGGACAGATACGCAGTATTTT
CDR3: CASSLVTSMGTDTQYF
J: TRBJ2-3
D: TRBD2
size: NA
V: TRBV5-1

DNA: TGTGCCAGTAGTATTCCCCTTCGCGGGGTGCGAGCTTTCTTT
CDR3: CASSIPLRGVRAFF
J: TRBJ1-1
D: NA
size: NA
V: TRBV19

DNA: TGTGCCAGTAGTACCGCAGCGGGTGACTACAATGAGCAGTTCTTC
CDR3: CASSTAAGDYNEQFF
J: TRBJ2-1
D: NA
size: NA
V: TRBV19

DNA: TGTGCCACCAGCAGGAGACTAGGGGCCTACGAGCAGTACTTC
CDR3: CATSRRLGAYEQYF
J: TRBJ2-7
D: NA
size: NA
V: TRBV15